These T cell receptor beta chains were read from a single sample in a study of cytomegalovirus exposure and HLA in healthy donors. Sequenced by immunoSEQ multiplex PCR; TCRdb stores in-frame clones only, minus some. This table holds some 110,000 clones, 74% found once. The sequencing sample was made of PBMCs. The receptors were gathered from a woman aged 45 to 65 in good health and CMV-seropositive. The conserved cysteine and the conserved F or W are not part of the CDR3 here.

>TRBV30
AWSGFRGYT
>TRBV2
ASSSSGGQVGGSPLH
>TRBV7-2
ASSAQQGARETQY
>TRBV18
ASSPPGGGEKLF
>TRBV5-1
ASSRGDSYNEQF
>TRBV7-6
ASSLEPLNTGELF
>TRBV2
ASLRALTDQSFNYGYT
>TRBV18
ASSPVASGNQPQH
>TRBV10-1
ASRIDRLTGELF
>TRBV7-6
ASSLAIGRRGNTIY
>TRBV6-4
ASSRTRGGQPQH
>TRBV10-3
AISERGGGSAGELF
>TRBV5-1
ASSPGGGQETQY
>TRBV7-9
ASSAPGDSYNEQF
>TRBV5-4
ASSLIGQQDTGELF
>TRBV19
ASSITGFKEETQY
>TRBV27
ASSLGSGGFGYGYT
>TRBV9
ASSVASRAETQY
>TRBV7-8
ASSVMTGGEQY
>TRBV6-1
ASSEGDTGGQPQH
>TRBV7-2
ASSLGEKGREQY
>TRBV13
ASSLDRDPGNTIY
>TRBV6-1
ASNQINYGYT
>TRBV28
ASSGQGWHEQY
>TRBV6-4
ASSARGLGDTGELF
>TRBV5-4
ASSSETGGAGNYGYT
>TRBV6-5
ASSEPPGNGYT
>TRBV5-4
ASSLAVLGGFDNEQF
>TRBV6-4
ASSDGGQGVSNYGYT
>TRBV7-9
ASSLDRGSYEQF
>TRBV2
ASSEDSSYNSPLH
>TRBV27
ASSFEGQGAGGYT
>TRBV7-6
ASSLYGSSGNTIY
>TRBV30
AWSVPGGTYNEQF
>TRBV27
ASSVSGGNEQF
>TRBV2
ASPKGARTEAF
>TRBV2
ATQIAGGLLDTQY
>TRBV7-2
ASSWGHSYEQY
>TRBV7-8
ASSSDQGGLITGELF
>TRBV7-6
ASSPVRGANQETQY
>TRBV25-1
ASSGQGGGEQY
>TRBV27
ASSLYARGPSEQF
>TRBV7-9
ASSPLGQIGNEQF
>TRBV5-6
ASSPQPGVGNSPLH
>TRBV25-1
ASSDLDSNYGYT
>TRBV19
ASSIEAGRTDTQY
>TRBV9
ASSPMTGPLSGNTIY
>TRBV7-2
ASSLVMTGGLSEQF
>TRBV5-4
ASSLAMRVKNTGELF
>TRBV11-2
ASARGQYYEQY
>TRBV4-3
ASSQDRYFPPSTDTQY
>TRBV6-5
ASSRTGATEAF
>TRBV5-4
ASSLDPGGNYEQY
>TRBV7-2
ASSQPTGGVYEQY
>TRBV2
ASSALFGGGTEAF